A single sample gave rise to the 23 T cell receptor beta chains below, sequenced in a study of blood T cell repertoires in COVID-19. Here immunoSEQ multiplex PCR was the method, and the copy in TCRdb shows in-frame clones only, minus some. The sample has roughly 290,000 clones; around 90% are singletons. Specimen: peripheral blood. The receptors shown here come from a woman aged 25 to 45 with COVID-19, enrolled during active disease.

This clone was picked up a small number of times. The chain couples TRBV25-1 to TRBJ1-2, with 10 nucleotides matching TRBD1. The junction had 7 bases not matched to a gene; V was cut back by 6 bases and J by 6 bases. The CDR3 covers 14 residues. CDR1 and CDR2 from the germline V gene are MGHDK and SYGVNS. The CDR3 spells CASRSLGTGDGYTF. The CDR3 nucleotides are TGTGCCAGCAGATCCCTCGGGACAGGGGATGGCTACACCTTC.

This chain uses TRBV15 with TRBJ1-1; perhaps TRBD1 as D (5 bases). The CDR3 length is 15 residues. Germline assignment: CDR1 LNHNV and CDR2 YYDKDF (reference sequence). V dropped 4 bases and J dropped 2 bases, with 14 bases sitting between them. The CDR3 DNA is TGTGCCACCAGCATCCTCTTACAGGTTAACACTGAAGCTTTCTTT. This encodes CATSILLQVNTEAFF.

The chain recombines TRBV12-3 or TRBV12-4 with TRBJ1-4; a weak D match, TRBD1 (6 bases). The CDR3 is 13 residues long. Deletions cut 5 bases from V and 8 bases from J, with 12 bases between. The DNA for the CDR3 is TGTGCCAGCAGTCTACAGGGCCACGAAAAACTGTTTTTT. This gives the protein CASSLQGHEKLFF.

This chain uses TRBV7-2 with TRBJ2-5, with TRBD2 as a possible D gene (6 bases). The CDR3 covers 14 residues. Per the germline V gene, CDR1 is SGHTA and CDR2 is FQGNSA. V was shortened by 5 bases and J by 7 bases, with 17 bases between the two germline ends. The DNA for the CDR3 is TGTGCCAGCAGCCCCCGGGACTCCTGGGGGACCCAGTACTTC. This codes for CASSPRDSWGTQYF.

The CDR3 is CASSYGRTGPSPLHF. CDR3 coding DNA: TGTGCCAGCAGTTACGGCAGGACAGGGCCATCACCCCTCCACTTT. The chain joins TRBV6-6 to TRBJ1-6; 8 nucleotides align to TRBD1. The CDR3 length is 15 residues. The V gene end was trimmed by 2 bases and the J gene end by 10 bases; junction bases not matched to a gene: 7. Germline CDR1 reads MNHNY; CDR2 reads SVGAGI (reference sequence).

This clone was counted a single time. The chain employs TRBV5-1 and TRBJ1-1, with TRBD1 matching over 9 bases. The J segment lost 2 bases and the V segment lost 3 bases, leaving 5 bases of the junction unmatched. The CDR3 is 15 amino acids. The germline CDR1 and CDR2 sequences are SGHRS and YFSETQ. In DNA, the CDR3 is TGCGCCAGCAGCTCCCTGACAGGGGGAAACACTGAAGCTTTCTTT. Protein product: CASSSLTGGNTEAFF.

The gene calls are TRBV7-9 and TRBJ1-2; a possible D gene is TRBD1 (5 bases). With 5 bases removed from V and 6 bases from J, the gap between germline ends came to 13 bases. Germline-derived CDR1 and CDR2 are SEHNR and FQNEAQ (reference sequence). This CDR3 comprises 13 residues. CDR3 DNA: TGTGCCAGCAGCCAAGGGGAGGCGGATGGCTACACCTTC. Its translation: CASSQGEADGYTF.

The chain has TRBV9 and TRBJ2-3; a weak D match, TRBD1 (6 bases). Trimming stripped 2 bases from V and 0 bases from J, with 10 bases between. The CDR3 length is 15 residues. From germline, CDR1 is SGDLS and CDR2 YYNGEE. CDR3 nucleotides: TGTGCCAGCAGCGTCGGACAGTCCAGCACAGATACGCAGTATTTT. Amino acid sequence: CASSVGQSSTDTQYF.

The rearrangement uses TRBV7-9 and TRBJ2-5; D is possibly TRBD2 (5 bases). V was shortened by 0 bases and J by 4 bases, with 21 bases between the two germline ends. CDR1 and CDR2 (germline): SEHNR, FQNEAQ (reference sequence). The CDR3 is made up of 18 amino acids. CDR3 amino acids: CASSLAFGEGPSGETQYF. CDR3 DNA: TGTGCCAGCAGCTTAGCGTTTGGTGAGGGCCCCTCGGGAGAGACCCAGTACTTC. The variable domain in full, with the rest retrieved from reference TRBV7-9 and TRBJ2-5, is DTGVSQNPRHKITKRGQNVTFRCDPISEHNRLYWYRQTLGQGPEFLTYFQNEAQLEKSRLLSDRFSAERPKGSFSTLEIQRTEQGDSAMYLCASSLAFGEGPSGETQYFGPGTRLLVL.

This sequence joins TRBV6-5 and TRBJ1-1; 7 nucleotides align to TRBD1. CDR3 length: 12 residues. J gave up 10 bases and V 6 bases, and 8 bases lay outside the gene matches. Germline CDR1 is MNHEY and CDR2 is SVGAGI. CDR3 region: CASSKQGLIAFF. In DNA, the CDR3 is TGTGCCAGCAGCAAACAGGGGTTAATAGCTTTCTTT.

The V and J genes are TRBV5-4 and TRBJ2-5; 7 bases match TRBD2. The germline V gene encodes CDR1 SGHNT and CDR2 YYREEE (reference sequence). The CDR3 length is 16 residues. Trimming at V came to 1 base and at J to 6 bases, leaving 12 bases not matched to a gene. The CDR3 reads CASSLSQRASGQTQYF. The DNA of the CDR3 is TGTGCCAGCAGCTTGTCCCAAAGGGCTAGCGGCCAGACCCAGTACTTC.

This chain joins TRBV3-1 (or the pseudogene TRBV3-2) and TRBJ1-1; 8 bases are a match to TRBD1. The germline V gene encodes CDR1 LGHDT and CDR2 YNNKEL (reference sequence). The CDR3 extends over 13 amino acids. V dropped 5 bases and J dropped 5; count of bases not matched to a gene: 4. The CDR3 spells CASSDRGRTEAFF. The CDR3 coding sequence is TGTGCCAGCAGCGACAGGGGACGTACTGAAGCTTTCTTT.

The chain carries TRBV2 and TRBJ1-1; the D is unclear. Trimming shortened V by 6 bases and J by 0 bases, and 11 bases separated the two germline ends. CDR1 is SNHLY, CDR2 FYNNEI, per germline. The CDR3 covers 14 residues. The CDR3 DNA reads TGTGCCAGCAGCCCGACACCTATGAACACTGAAGCTTTCTTT. Protein: CASSPTPMNTEAFF.

This rearrangement joins TRBV13 to TRBJ2-5; possibly TRBD1 or TRBD2 for D (5 bases each). V lost 5 bases and J 5 bases, leaving 15 bases between the germline ends. CDR3 size: 14 residues. CDR1 and CDR2 (germline): PRHDT, FYEKMQ (reference sequence). The CDR3 coding sequence is TGTGCCAGCAGCGTAGAGGGGCAGGGTGAGACCCAGTACTTC. Protein: CASSVEGQGETQYF. The full variable domain, with the rest looked up from reference TRBV13 and TRBJ2-5, is AAGVIQSPRHLIKEKRETATLKCYPIPRHDTVYWYQQGPGQDPQFLISFYEKMQSDKGSIPDRFSAQQFSDYHSELNMSSLELGDSALYFCASSVEGQGETQYFGPGTRLLVL.

The chain joins TRBV30 to TRBJ2-7; 9 bases match TRBD1. The CDR3 totals 14 residues. V lost 3 bases, J lost 6 bases, and 9 bases stayed unmatched. Germline values: CDR1 GTSNPN, CDR2 SVGIG (reference sequence). CDR3: CAWRMTGGISEQYF. The CDR3 DNA reads TGTGCCTGGAGGATGACAGGGGGAATTAGCGAGCAGTACTTC.

The rearrangement links TRBV19 to TRBJ2-5, with 12 bases fitting TRBD2. V shed 3 bases and J 4 bases; nucleotides not matched to a gene: 15. The CDR3 has 19 residues. Germline-derived CDR1 and CDR2 are LNHDA and SQIVND (reference sequence). The chain's CDR3 is CASSIGLAGSLQEAETQYF. CDR3 nucleotide sequence: TGTGCCAGTAGTATCGGACTAGCGGGATCCCTTCAGGAGGCAGAGACCCAGTACTTC.

This clone was observed once. V usage is TRBV7-9 and J usage is TRBJ2-2, with TRBD2 matching over 12 bases. This CDR3 is built from 17 residues. Trimming cost V 3 bases and J 4 bases; bases outside gene matches: 6. CDR1 is SEHNR, CDR2 FQNEAQ, per germline (reference sequence). DNA of the CDR3: TGTGCCAGCAGCTTCGACCTAGCGGGAGGGACCACCGGGGAGCTGTTTTTT. Its protein is CASSFDLAGGTTGELFF. The full variable domain, rest sourced from reference TRBV7-9 and TRBJ2-2, is DTGVSQNPRHKITKRGQNVTFRCDPISEHNRLYWYRQTLGQGPEFLTYFQNEAQLEKSRLLSDRFSAERPKGSFSTLEIQRTEQGDSAMYLCASSFDLAGGTTGELFFGEGSRLTVL.

CDR3 sequence (DNA): TGTGCCAGCAGCCCCCGGGTGGGGGGGCTGAACGAGCAGTACTTC. Protein product: CASSPRVGGLNEQYF. The chain couples TRBV7-9 to TRBJ2-7; a possible D gene is TRBD2 (7 bases). V was clipped by 5 bases and J by 5 bases, with 19 bases between them. This CDR3 spans 15 amino acids. CDR1 is SEHNR and CDR2 is FQNEAQ in the germline V gene (reference sequence).

V gene TRBV5-1 combines with J gene TRBJ1-2; 9 bases fit TRBD1. Germline V gene data show CDR1 as SGHRS and CDR2 as YFSETQ. The J segment lost 8 bases and the V segment lost 3 bases, leaving 2 bases of the junction unmatched. The CDR3 covers 12 residues. The CDR3: CASSSDRGGYTF. CDR3 sequence (DNA): TGCGCCAGCAGCTCGGACAGGGGAGGCTACACCTTC. The full variable domain, in which reference TRBV5-1 and TRBJ1-2 provide the parts outside the CDR3, is KAGVTQTPRYLIKTRGQQVTLSCSPISGHRSVSWYQQTPGQGLQFLFEYFSETQRNKGNFPGRFSGRQFSNSRSEMNVSTLELGDSALYLCASSSDRGGYTFGSGTRLTVV.

The chain combines TRBV18 with TRBJ2-7; D remains ambiguous. The V gene's germline CDR1 is KGHSH and CDR2 LQKENI. Deletions cut 3 bases from V and 6 bases from J, with 15 bases between. This CDR3 has 14 residues. CDR3 region: CASSPRPPPGEQYF. In nucleotides, the CDR3 is TGTGCCAGCTCACCCCGCCCCCCCCCGGGCGAGCAGTACTTC.

The rearrangement uses TRBV5-1 and TRBJ2-5; 13 bases fit TRBD2. The J segment lost 3 bases and the V segment lost 7 bases, leaving 6 bases of the junction unmatched. CDR1 and CDR2 from the germline V gene are SGHRS and YFSETQ. The CDR3 totals 15 residues. This chain's CDR3 is CASSGLAGIEETQYF. The CDR3 region has the DNA TGCGCCAGCTCGGGACTAGCGGGAATTGAAGAGACCCAGTACTTC.

The rearrangement uses TRBV7-2 and TRBJ2-2; 13 bases line up with TRBD2. Germline CDR1 reads SGHTA; CDR2 reads FQGNSA. This CDR3 is built from 18 residues. V trimming: 3 bases; J trimming: 5 bases; junction bases outside the gene matches: 9. The CDR3 bases are TGTGCCAGCAGCTTCAAACTAGCGGGAGGGTCGTGGACCGGGGAGCTGTTTTTT. Its protein product is CASSFKLAGGSWTGELFF.

The chain is built from TRBV6-5 and TRBJ1-5; TRBD1 matches at 8 bases. Looked up from germline, CDR1 is MNHEY and CDR2 is SVGAGI. After removal of 6 bases from V and 3 bases from J, the junction contained 4 bases not matched to a gene. This CDR3 spans 14 amino acids. For the CDR3, the DNA is TGTGCCAGCAGCCGACAGGGGATCAATCAGCCCCAGCATTTT. It translates to CASSRQGINQPQHF.